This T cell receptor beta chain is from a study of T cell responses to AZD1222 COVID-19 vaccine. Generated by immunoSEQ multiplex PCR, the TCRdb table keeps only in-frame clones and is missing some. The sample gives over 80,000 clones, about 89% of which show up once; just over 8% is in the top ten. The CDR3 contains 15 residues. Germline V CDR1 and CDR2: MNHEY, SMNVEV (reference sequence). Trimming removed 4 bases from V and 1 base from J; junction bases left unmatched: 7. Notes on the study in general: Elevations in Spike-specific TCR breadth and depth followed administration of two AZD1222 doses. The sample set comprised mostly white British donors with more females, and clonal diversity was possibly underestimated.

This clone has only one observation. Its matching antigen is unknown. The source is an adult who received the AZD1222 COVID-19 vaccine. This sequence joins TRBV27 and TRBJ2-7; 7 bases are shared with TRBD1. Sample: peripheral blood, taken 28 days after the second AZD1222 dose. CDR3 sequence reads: CASSSRTGISYEQYF. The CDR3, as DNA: TGTGCCAGCAGTTCTCGGACAGGAATATCCTACGAGCAGTACTTC.